These T cell receptor beta chains were read from a single sample in a study of blood T cell repertoires in COVID-19. TCRdb's table, derived via immunoSEQ multiplex PCR, lists solely in-frame clones and lacks some. The table includes under 150,000 clones, 70% to 90% detected once. Sequencing was done on a sample of peripheral blood. All receptors derive from a woman in her 70s who had recovered from COVID-19. The CDR3 runs from the conserved cysteine through the conserved F or W. A D gene is named only where the DNA matches it firmly. A clone size is listed for some rows: how often the clone was seen (once, few, many), or a class if it is expanded.

V	size	J	D	DNA	CDR3
TRBV3-1/TRBV3-2	NA	TRBJ1-1	TRBD1	TGTGCCAGCAGCGTCGGGACAGGGACTGAAGCTTTCTTT	CASSVGTGTEAFF
TRBV3-1/TRBV3-2	NA	TRBJ2-7	NA	TGTGCCAGCAGCCAGAGTTGGTACGAGCAGTACTTC	CASSQSWYEQYF
TRBV23-1	NA	TRBJ1-2	NA	TGCGCCAGCAGTCAAATCTTCTATGGCTACACCTTC	CASSQIFYGYTF
TRBV7-6	NA	TRBJ1-1	NA	TGTGCCAGCAGCTTAGGCGGGGGCCCGCCGAACACTGAAGCTTTCTTT	CASSLGGGPPNTEAFF
TRBV7-2	NA	TRBJ1-5	NA	TGTGCCAGCAGCTTAGTCGGCGGGGTGTTAAATCAGCCCCAGCATTTT	CASSLVGGVLNQPQHF
TRBV28	NA	TRBJ2-7	TRBD2	TGTGCCAGCACAAGGACTAGCGGAGTCTACGAGCAGTACTTC	CASTRTSGVYEQYF
TRBV28	NA	TRBJ2-3	TRBD2	TGTGCCAGCGCTAGCGGGGTCCGCACAGATACGCAGTATTTT	CASASGVRTDTQYF
TRBV18	NA	TRBJ2-3	TRBD2	TGTGCCAGCTCCGGGAGGGCCGACACAGATACGCAGTATTTT	CASSGRADTDTQYF
TRBV6-6	NA	TRBJ2-7	TRBD2	TGTGCCAGCAGATACGGGGGGATGAACGAGCAGTACTTC	CASRYGGMNEQYF
TRBV28	few	TRBJ1-2	NA	TGTGCCAGCCAGGACTATGGCTACACCTTC	CASQDYGYTF
TRBV15	NA	TRBJ1-2	TRBD1	TGTGCCACCAGCAGACTAGACAGGGGCTATGGCTACACCTTC	CATSRLDRGYGYTF
TRBV2	few	TRBJ1-1	NA	TGTGCCAGCAGTGACAGGGAGGCCACTGAAGCTTTCTTT	CASSDREATEAFF
TRBV5-1	NA	TRBJ1-1	TRBD1	TGCGCCAGCAGCAAAAACACCGGGACAGGGGCTTTCTTT	CASSKNTGTGAFF
TRBV24-1	NA	TRBJ2-3	TRBD1	TGTGCCACCAGCAGCAGAGGACAGGGGCCAGATACGCAGTATTTT	CATSSRGQGPDTQYF
TRBV5-4	NA	TRBJ2-5	TRBD2	TGTGCCAGCAACGTAGCGGGAGGACAAGAGACCCAGTACTTC	CASNVAGGQETQYF
TRBV9	once	TRBJ1-4	TRBD1	TGTGCCAGCAGCGTAGAAGGACAGGGGCGTGAAAAACTGTTTTTT	CASSVEGQGREKLFF
TRBV7-2	NA	TRBJ2-1	NA	TGTGCCAGCAGCTTAAGTCCAAGCGGATCCAGCTCCTACAATGAGCAGTTCTTC	CASSLSPSGSSSYNEQFF
TRBV7-2	NA	TRBJ2-7	NA	TGTGCCAGCAGCTTAGAAATAGCGAATGTGAAGTACTTC	CASSLEIANVKYF
TRBV18	NA	TRBJ2-5	NA	TGTGCCAGCTCACCAGGGGCCACCGGGGAGACCCAGTACTTC	CASSPGATGETQYF
TRBV6-5	NA	TRBJ1-1	NA	TGTGCCAGCAAAAGGTACAGGGTTGACACTGAAGCTTTCTTT	CASKRYRVDTEAFF
TRBV10-3	once	TRBJ1-6	NA	TGTGCCATCAGGAGGGACCGAGGGGGTTCACCCCTCCACTTT	CAIRRDRGGSPLHF
TRBV6-6	NA	TRBJ1-5	TRBD1	TGTGCCAGCAGTTCCAGACAGGGGATCGAACCCCAGCATTTT	CASSSRQGIEPQHF
TRBV9	NA	TRBJ2-7	NA	TGTGCCAGCAGCGTAGCCGGTGGGGGGTACGAGCAGTACTTC	CASSVAGGGYEQYF
TRBV5-5	few	TRBJ2-1	TRBD2	TGTGCCAGCAGCTTGACTAGCGGATACAATGAGCAGTTCTTC	CASSLTSGYNEQFF
TRBV14	NA	TRBJ1-2	TRBD1	TGTGCCAGCAGCTCACGGACAGGGAGTCTCTATGGCTACACCTTC	CASSSRTGSLYGYTF
TRBV18	NA	TRBJ2-1	NA	TGTGCCAGCTCACCACGGGCTCCAGAGCAGTTCTTC	CASSPRAPEQFF
TRBV5-1	NA	TRBJ2-7	NA	TGCGCCAGCAGCCTTCGCAGGGGCTCCTACGAGCAGTACTTC	CASSLRRGSYEQYF
TRBV7-2	NA	TRBJ2-1	NA	TGTGCCAGCAGCCAGGCCCCGGGACTCCATAATGAGCAGTTCTTC	CASSQAPGLHNEQFF
TRBV5-6	NA	TRBJ2-7	TRBD2	TGTGCCAGCAGCTTCAGGCGGGGGAGCCGATCCGAGCAGTACTTC	CASSFRRGSRSEQYF
TRBV4-3	NA	TRBJ2-2	TRBD2	TGCGCCAGCAGCCCCCCCCGGGGGGGTAACACCGGGGAGCTGTTTTTT	CASSPPRGGNTGELFF
TRBV5-4	NA	TRBJ2-1	TRBD2	TGTGCCAGCAGCCCCCGAACTAGCGGGAGCGGGGGTGAGCAGTTCTTC	CASSPRTSGSGGEQFF
TRBV11-2	NA	TRBJ2-1	NA	TGTGCCAGCAGCTTAGATCCGGGGATGGCCTACAATGAGCAGTTCTTC	CASSLDPGMAYNEQFF
TRBV9	NA	TRBJ1-4	TRBD1	TGTGCCAGCAGCGCACAGGGGTCTAATGAAAAACTGTTTTTT	CASSAQGSNEKLFF
TRBV5-1	NA	TRBJ2-3	TRBD1	TGCGCCAGCGACAGGGGGCATTATGGCACAGATACGCAGTATTTT	CASDRGHYGTDTQYF